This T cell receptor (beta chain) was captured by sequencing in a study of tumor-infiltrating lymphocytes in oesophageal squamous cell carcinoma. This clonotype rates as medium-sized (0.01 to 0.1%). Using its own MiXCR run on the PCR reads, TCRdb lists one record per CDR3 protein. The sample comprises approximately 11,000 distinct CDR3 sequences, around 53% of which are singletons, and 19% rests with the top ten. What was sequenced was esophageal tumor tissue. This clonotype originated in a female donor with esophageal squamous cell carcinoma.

CDR3 in amino acids: CASSEDSGPYNEQFF. Here the CDR3 DNA reads TGTGCCAGCAGTGAAGACTCCGGGCCCTACAATGAGCAGTTCTTC. The rearrangement links TRBV6-1 to TRBJ2-1; D unresolved. The CDR3 runs to 15 residues. Looked up from germline, CDR1 is MNHNS and CDR2 is SASEGT. V lost 1 base to trimming and J lost 2 bases, with 9 bases between them.